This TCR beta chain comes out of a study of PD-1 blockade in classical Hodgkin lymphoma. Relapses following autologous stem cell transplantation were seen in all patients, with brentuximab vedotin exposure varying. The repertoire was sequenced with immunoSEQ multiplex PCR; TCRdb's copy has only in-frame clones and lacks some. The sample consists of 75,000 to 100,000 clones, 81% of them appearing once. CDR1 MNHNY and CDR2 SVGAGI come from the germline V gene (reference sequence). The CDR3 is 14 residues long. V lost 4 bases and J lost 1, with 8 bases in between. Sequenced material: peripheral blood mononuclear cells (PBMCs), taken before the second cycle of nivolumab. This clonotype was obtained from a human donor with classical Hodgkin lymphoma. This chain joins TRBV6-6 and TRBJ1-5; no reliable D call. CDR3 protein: CASSLQASNQPQHF. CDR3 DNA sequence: TGTGCCAGCAGTTTACAAGCCAGCAATCAGCCCCAGCATTTT.